The clone carrying this TCR beta chain was seen at least ten times. The antigen is not known. Molecular barcoded adaptors covering alpha/delta and beta/gamma chains were used on 400 to 450 ng RNA. A single record per CDR3 protein comes from TCRdb applying MiXCR to the reads. This table has around 38,000 distinct CDR3 sequences, roughly an eighth appearing once. These data belong to a study of read filtering for tumor transcriptome and immune sequencing. Study observations and caveats: IR-seq and RNA-seq agreed better without single-read clonotypes.

With 3 bases removed from V and 9 bases from J, the gap between germline ends came to 8 bases. The CDR3 extends over 11 amino acids. Material for sequencing was a population of CD138-negative cells sorted from bone marrow. The chain recombines TRBV12-3 or TRBV12-4 with TRBJ2-5; no clear D gene. This receptor was obtained from a donor at least 40 years old with multiple myeloma. The DNA of the CDR3 is TGTGCCAGCAGTTTTGACCAGGCCCAGTACTTC. It specifies CASSFDQAQYF.